This TCR beta chain was obtained from a study of cytomegalovirus exposure and HLA in healthy donors. Notes on the study in general: Later work showed greater clonal expansion in HLA-associated TCR beta chains than in equally common others. In a later analysis, at a false discovery rate of 0.05, about 17,000 TCR beta sequences matched HLA alleles.

In the PCR, 60 Vbeta and 13 Jbeta primers were used. The repertoire was sequenced with immunoSEQ multiplex PCR; TCRdb's copy has only in-frame clones and lacks some. Listed are some 82,000 clones; approximately 1% falls within the top ten. Remarks on this clone: The antigen is unknown.

The V end lost 4 bases, the J end lost 1 base, and 11 bases lay between the germline ends. The CDR3 sequence is 14 residues long. Germline CDR1 reads SGHRS; CDR2 reads YFSETQ. The rearrangement uses TRBV5-1 and TRBJ2-5; a possible D gene is TRBD1 (6 bases). The clonotype comes from a young woman in good health and CMV-seronegative. The sample was PBMCs. Here the CDR3 reads CASSPPDSQETQYF. The CDR3 DNA is TGCGCCAGCAGCCCTCCGGACAGCCAAGAGACCCAGTACTTC.